This T cell receptor (beta chain) was sequenced in a study of blood T cell repertoires in COVID-19. The wider study: Acute and convalescent COVID-19 specimens originated in the United States, Italy and Spain.

The CDR3 sequence is 14 residues long. V gave up 4 bases and J gave up 4 bases, with 11 bases separating them. Germline-derived CDR1 and CDR2 are SGDLS and YYNGEE. Assay used: immunoSEQ multiplex PCR; TCRdb lists only in-frame clones, some missing. The sample consists of some 350,000 clones, around 84% of them appearing once. The gene calls are TRBV9 and TRBJ2-2, with a tentative D call TRBD2 (6 bases). The sample taken for sequencing was peripheral blood. This receptor was obtained from a human donor in a cohort sampled during active COVID-19. The CDR3 loop reads CASSIRGGTGELFF. The CDR3 bases are TGTGCCAGCAGCATAAGGGGAGGCACCGGGGAGCTGTTTTTT.